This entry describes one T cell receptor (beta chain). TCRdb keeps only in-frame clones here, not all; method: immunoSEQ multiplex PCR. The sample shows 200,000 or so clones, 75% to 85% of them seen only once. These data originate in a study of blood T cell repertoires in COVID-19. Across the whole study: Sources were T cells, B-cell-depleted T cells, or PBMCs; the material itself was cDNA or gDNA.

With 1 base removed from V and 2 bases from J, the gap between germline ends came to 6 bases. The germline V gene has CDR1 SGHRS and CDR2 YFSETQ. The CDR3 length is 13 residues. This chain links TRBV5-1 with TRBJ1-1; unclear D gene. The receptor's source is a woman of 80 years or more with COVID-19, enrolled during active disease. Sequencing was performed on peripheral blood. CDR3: CASSLWPNTEAFF. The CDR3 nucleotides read TGCGCCAGCAGCTTGTGGCCCAACACTGAAGCTTTCTTT.